The 32 T cell receptor beta chains listed next were all sequenced from one sample in a study of T-cell memory formation after mild COVID-19. One entry per CDR3 protein results from TCRdb running MiXCR on the 5' RACE reads. The data show a few hundred thousand distinct CDR3 sequences, roughly a fifth seen once. The sequenced sample consisted of PBMCs or a T cell subset sorted from them (not recorded which). The receptor set was obtained from a man aged 18 to 29 who had mild COVID-19 (a few samples of this study predate the infection). Cell type and time point are not known.

This clonotype was seen many times. The chain links TRBV7-9 to TRBJ2-3, with TRBD2 matching over 15 bases. Looked up from germline, CDR1 is SEHNR and CDR2 is FQNEAQ (reference sequence). The CDR3 has 16 amino acids. V lost 3 bases and J lost 5; bases outside the gene matches: 3. The CDR3 region is CASSFGLAGGQDTQYF. The CDR3 region has the DNA TGTGCCAGCAGCTTCGGACTAGCGGGGGGGCAAGATACGCAGTATTTT.

The genes are TRBV24-1 and TRBJ2-1; 8 bases map to TRBD2. Germline assignment: CDR1 KGHDR and CDR2 SFDVKD. The length of the CDR3 is 13 residues. V lost 0 bases to trimming and J lost 13 bases; unmatched junction nucleotides: 4. The CDR3 loop reads CATSDLNGGGQFF. CDR3 coding DNA: TGTGCCACCAGTGATTTGAACGGGGGGGGCCAGTTCTTC.

This clonotype was seen more than once but under ten times. The chain uses TRBV12-3 or TRBV12-4 and TRBJ2-5; 9 nucleotides align to TRBD1. The V and J ends lost 6 bases and 7 bases, in that order; junction bases with no gene match: 9. The CDR3 sequence is 14 residues long. The CDR3: CASRPTGGGGTQYF. CDR3 in DNA: TGTGCCAGCAGACCCACAGGGGGCGGTGGGACCCAGTACTTC.

The chain is built from TRBV7-9 and TRBJ1-1; no definite D call. Germline-derived CDR1 and CDR2 are SEHNR and FQNEAQ (reference sequence). The CDR3 is 13 residues long. Trimming cost V 5 bases and J 4 bases, with 11 bases left between them. The CDR3 nucleotides read TGTGCCAGCAGCCCCCCGACGGTCACTGAAGCTTTCTTT. Translated: CASSPPTVTEAFF.

This chain uses TRBV12-3 or TRBV12-4 with TRBJ1-2; D gene ambiguous. This CDR3 region has 14 residues. Trimming stripped 3 bases from V and 6 bases from J, with 14 bases between. CDR3 bases: TGTGCCAGCAGTTTTACGCGGACCTGGAATGGCTACACCTTC. This gives the protein CASSFTRTWNGYTF.

The rearrangement links TRBV5-1 to TRBJ1-2; D ambiguous. Trimming left V 4 bases short and J 3 bases short, with 13 bases between. Germline CDR1 SGHRS, CDR2 YFSETQ. The CDR3 is made up of 14 amino acids. CDR3 in amino acids: CASSREGGDYGYTF. DNA of the CDR3: TGCGCCAGCAGCCGGGAGGGAGGCGACTATGGCTACACCTTC.

This clonotype was seen a handful of times. V is TRBV12-3 or TRBV12-4 and J is TRBJ2-4, with 9 bases lining up with TRBD1. V was clipped by 5 bases and J by 7 bases; unmatched bases: 3. CDR3 size: 13 residues. CDR3 nucleotides: TGTGCCAGCAGTACCGGGACAGGGAACATTCAGTACTTC. The encoded protein is CASSTGTGNIQYF.

This clonotype was detected only a few times. The V and J genes are TRBV7-9 and TRBJ2-3, with D tentatively TRBD1 (5 bases). Deletions cut 0 bases from V and 4 bases from J, with 8 bases between. There are 14 residues in the CDR3. The germline V gene has CDR1 SEHNR and CDR2 FQNEAQ (reference sequence). CDR3 protein: CASSLAGLADTQYF. In nucleotides, the CDR3 is TGTGCCAGCAGCTTAGCGGGGCTTGCAGATACGCAGTATTTT. Combining the CDR3 with reference TRBV7-9 and TRBJ2-3 gives the whole variable domain DTGVSQNPRHKITKRGQNVTFRCDPISEHNRLYWYRQTLGQGPEFLTYFQNEAQLEKSRLLSDRFSAERPKGSFSTLEIQRTEQGDSAMYLCASSLAGLADTQYFGPGTRLTVL.

The chain combines TRBV5-1 with TRBJ2-1; 12 positions agree with TRBD1. V trimming: 2 bases; J trimming: 4 bases; junction bases outside the gene matches: 4. Germline CDR1 SGHRS, CDR2 YFSETQ. The CDR3 is made up of 16 amino acids. CDR3 residues: CASSFPGQGAYNEQFF. As DNA, the CDR3 is TGCGCCAGCAGCTTTCCGGGACAGGGGGCTTACAATGAGCAGTTCTTC.

This clonotype has at least ten counts. The genes are TRBV15 and TRBJ2-5; D might be TRBD2 (6 bases). Germline assignment: CDR1 LNHNV and CDR2 YYDKDF (reference sequence). The CDR3 sequence is 12 residues long. V dropped 6 bases and J dropped 5 bases, with 10 bases sitting between them. This CDR3 is CATRGGGETQYF. Written as DNA, the CDR3 is TGTGCCACCAGGGGGGGTGGGGAGACCCAGTACTTC.

DNA of the CDR3: TGTGCCAGCAGCTTTGAGGGAATTCGGGAGCTGTTTTTT. Amino acid sequence: CASSFEGIRELFF. The rearrangement links TRBV5-4 to TRBJ2-2, with a possible D match to TRBD2 (5 bases). The V end lost 2 bases, the J end lost 9 bases, and 11 bases lay between the germline ends. Per germline, CDR1 SGHNT and CDR2 YYREEE (reference sequence). The CDR3 length is 13 residues.

This clonotype showed up just a few times. The V call is TRBV6-5, the J call TRBJ2-3, with 10 nucleotides matching TRBD1. The CDR3 runs to 13 residues. Trimming cost V 4 bases and J 10 bases; bases outside gene matches: 5. Germline loops: CDR1 MNHEY, CDR2 SVGAGI. Here the CDR3 DNA reads TGTGCCAGCAGTTTTACCGGGACAGGGGCGCAGTATTTT. Its translation: CASSFTGTGAQYF.

The chain is built from TRBV4-1 and TRBJ2-5; 9 bases agree with TRBD2. CDR1 is MGHRA and CDR2 is YSYEKL in the germline V gene. The CDR3 consists of 15 residues. V was pared by 4 bases and J by 1 base, with 4 bases of the junction left unmatched. Here the CDR3 DNA reads TGCGCCAGCAGCCTGGGACTAGCCCTCCAAGAGACCCAGTACTTC. Amino acid sequence: CASSLGLALQETQYF.

This clonotype was found a few times. The chain has TRBV7-3 and TRBJ1-2; tentative D call: TRBD1 (6 bases). Trimming took 0 bases from V and 8 from J, leaving 13 bases between them. The CDR3 totals 14 residues. CDR1 and CDR2 (germline): SGHTA, FQGTGA. As DNA, the CDR3 is TGTGCCAGCAGCTTAACTCCAGGGGCTGGAGGCTACACCTTC. Translation: CASSLTPGAGGYTF. Together with reference TRBV7-3 and TRBJ1-2, the CDR3 gives the full variable domain: GAGVSQTPSNKVTEKGKYVELRCDPISGHTALYWYRQSLGQGPEFLIYFQGTGAADDSGLPNDRFFAVRPEGSVSTLKIQRTERGDSAVYLCASSLTPGAGGYTFGSGTRLTVV.

The genes are TRBV29-1 and TRBJ2-2; 11 nucleotides agree with TRBD2. Trimming took 6 bases from V and 1 from J; bases not matched to a gene: 7. This CDR3 has 16 residues. CDR1 and CDR2 from the germline V gene are SQVTM and ANQGSEA. CDR3 protein: CSVRSTSGGNTGELFF. The CDR3 DNA is TGCAGCGTCCGGTCCACTAGCGGGGGGAACACCGGGGAGCTGTTTTTT.

The chain joins TRBV11-2 to TRBJ2-3; D is unclear. The V end lost 5 bases, the J end lost 2 bases, and 11 bases lay between the germline ends. This CDR3 has 14 residues. Germline CDR1 and CDR2: SGHAT and FQNNGV. The CDR3 DNA reads as TGTGCCAGCAGCGCCCTCCATACCACAGATACGCAGTATTTT. As protein: CASSALHTTDTQYF.

The chain carries TRBV29-1 and TRBJ2-7, with 7 positions matching TRBD2. The germline gives CDR1 SQVTM, CDR2 ANQGSEA. J was trimmed by 0 bases and V by 6 bases; bases with no gene match: 5. The CDR3 sequence is 13 residues long. This CDR3 is CSVLTSYSYEQYF. CDR3 sequence (DNA): TGCAGCGTATTGACTAGCTACTCCTACGAGCAGTACTTC.

This clonotype showed up many times. The chain couples TRBV9 to TRBJ2-5; 7 bases agree with TRBD2. The CDR3 contains 13 residues. With V trimmed by 3 bases and J by 1 base, 0 bases remained unmatched. Germline assignment: CDR1 SGDLS and CDR2 YYNGEE. Here the CDR3 DNA reads TGTGCCAGCAGCGGGGGGGGCCAAGAGACCCAGTACTTC. Its protein product is CASSGGGQETQYF.

The V gene is TRBV7-2, the J gene TRBJ2-5, with 9 bases fitting TRBD1. V was clipped by 5 bases and J by 5 bases; unmatched bases: 6. CDR3 size: 14 residues. Germline values: CDR1 SGHTA, CDR2 FQGNSA. The CDR3 bases are TGTGCCAGCAGCCGGGACAGGGTCAGCGAGACCCAGTACTTC. This codes for CASSRDRVSETQYF. Full variable domain (missing parts from reference TRBV7-2 and TRBJ2-5): GAGVSQSPSNKVTEKGKDVELRCDPISGHTALYWYRQSLGQGLEFLIYFQGNSAPDKSGLPSDRFSAERTGGSVSTLTIQRTQQEDSAVYLCASSRDRVSETQYFGPGTRLLVL.

The chain joins TRBV29-1 to TRBJ2-7, with TRBD1 identical over 9 bases. The germline V gene encodes CDR1 SQVTM and CDR2 ANQGSEA. CDR3 size: 13 residues. V lost 5 bases and J lost 4; bases outside the gene matches: 6. The CDR3 here is CSVRQGGRYEQYF. DNA of the CDR3: TGCAGCGTTCGACAGGGGGGTAGATACGAGCAGTACTTC.

V usage is TRBV5-1 and J usage is TRBJ2-6; the match to TRBD2 covers 7 bases. Germline loops: CDR1 SGHRS, CDR2 YFSETQ. This CDR3 is built from 18 residues. The V gene end was trimmed by 4 bases and the J gene end by 0 bases; junction bases not matched to a gene: 10. The DNA of the CDR3 is TGCGCCAGCAGCCTGAGCGGGGTCCTTAGCTCTGGGGCCAACGTCCTGACTTTC. It yields the protein CASSLSGVLSSGANVLTF.

This chain connects TRBV7-9 to TRBJ2-3, with 11 bases fitting TRBD2. Germline loops: CDR1 SEHNR, CDR2 FQNEAQ (reference sequence). Trimming took 3 bases from V and 7 from J; bases not matched to a gene: 9. The CDR3 loop spans 16 amino acids. CDR3: CASSLGSGGAPNTQYF. The CDR3 nucleotides read TGTGCCAGCAGCTTGGGTAGCGGGGGGGCCCCGAATACGCAGTATTTT.

This clonotype came up many times. V gene TRBV6-2 or TRBV6-3 combines with J gene TRBJ2-3; a possible D gene is TRBD1 (6 bases). With 5 bases removed from V and 2 bases from J, the gap between germline ends came to 11 bases. Germline CDR1 is MNHEY and CDR2 is SVGEGT. The CDR3 is made up of 14 amino acids. The CDR3, as DNA: TGTGCCAGCAGTCAGGGGCCCGACACAGATACGCAGTATTTT. Translation gives CASSQGPDTDTQYF.

The CDR3 nucleotides are TGCAGTGCTCGTATAGGGACTAGCCAAGAGACCCAGTACTTC. Residues: CSARIGTSQETQYF. This rearrangement joins TRBV20-1 to TRBJ2-5; 8 nucleotides match TRBD2. CDR1 and CDR2 from the germline V gene are DFQATT and SNEGSKA (reference sequence). With V trimmed by 5 bases and J by 1 base, 6 bases remained unmatched. The CDR3 runs 14 residues.

This clonotype has more than one count but fewer than ten. This CDR3 reads CAISEPQGSYEQYF. The DNA of the CDR3 is TGTGCCATCAGTGAACCACAGGGGTCCTACGAGCAGTACTTC. The genes are TRBV10-3 and TRBJ2-7; TRBD1 matches at 7 bases. V shed 3 bases, J shed 1 base, and the junction held 3 bases outside the gene matches. In germline, CDR1 is ENHRY, CDR2 SYGVKD. The CDR3 spans 14 residues.

The CDR3 loop reads CASSYLPGGSGNQPQHF. CDR3 DNA: TGTGCCAGCAGTTACTTGCCAGGGGGGAGTGGCAATCAGCCCCAGCATTTT. This chain uses TRBV6-2 or TRBV6-3 with TRBJ1-5, with 7 bases lining up with TRBD1. The CDR3 totals 17 residues. CDR1 MNHEY and CDR2 SVGEGT come from the germline V gene. With V trimmed by 1 base and J by 2 bases, 8 bases remained unmatched.

In this sample, this clonotype turned up a few times. The chain links TRBV27 to TRBJ2-7, with D perhaps TRBD2 (6 bases). This CDR3 comprises 15 residues. Looked up from germline, CDR1 is MNHEY and CDR2 is SMNVEV (reference sequence). Trimming removed 4 bases at V and 4 bases at J, with 17 bases between. The CDR3 coding sequence is TGTGCCAGCAGTTCCGCGGCGGGAACGGGGTACGAGCAGTACTTC. Translating it yields CASSSAAGTGYEQYF.

This clonotype appeared once. V usage is TRBV27 and J usage is TRBJ2-7; 8 bases align to TRBD1. The CDR3 extends over 14 amino acids. Germline lookup yields CDR1 MNHEY and CDR2 SMNVEV (reference sequence). CDR3 region: CASSRRTGMAEKYV. CDR3 DNA sequence: TGTGCCAGCAGTCGACGGACAGGGATGGCCGAGAAGTACGTC.

CDR3 protein: CASSLNGLDQETQYF. The CDR3 bases are TGTGCCAGCAGCTTAAACGGACTAGACCAAGAGACCCAGTACTTC. The genes are TRBV7-3 and TRBJ2-5, with 7 bases that match TRBD2. Trimming at V came to 1 base and at J to 0 bases, leaving 2 bases not matched to a gene. CDR1 and CDR2 from the germline V gene are SGHTA and FQGTGA. There are 15 residues in the CDR3.

This clonotype was counted only a few times. This sequence joins TRBV7-9 and TRBJ2-4; D unresolved. The germline V and J ends were trimmed by 8 bases and 9 bases, with 14 bases remaining between them. The CDR3 consists of 12 residues. CDR1 is SEHNR and CDR2 is FQNEAQ in the germline V gene (reference sequence). The CDR3 reads CASAAYGSIQYF. The CDR3 region has the DNA TGTGCCAGCGCGGCCTACGGTAGCATTCAGTACTTC. Filled out from reference TRBV7-9 and TRBJ2-4, the complete variable domain reads DTGVSQNPRHKITKRGQNVTFRCDPISEHNRLYWYRQTLGQGPEFLTYFQNEAQLEKSRLLSDRFSAERPKGSFSTLEIQRTEQGDSAMYLCASAAYGSIQYFGAGTRLSVL.

This clonotype was seen a handful of times. This sequence joins TRBV7-2 and TRBJ2-2, with 8 positions matching TRBD1. The germline gives CDR1 SGHTA, CDR2 FQGNSA. J gave up 6 bases and V 2 bases, and 2 bases lay outside the gene matches. The CDR3 sequence is 14 residues long. For the CDR3, the DNA is TGTGCCAGCAGCTTAAGACAGGGGCCCGGGGAGCTGTTTTTT. Protein product: CASSLRQGPGELFF.

The V call is TRBV19, the J call TRBJ1-1; D is perhaps TRBD1 (5 bases). Trimming left V 3 bases short and J 6 bases short, with 8 bases between. This CDR3 region has 12 residues. CDR1 LNHDA and CDR2 SQIVND come from the germline V gene (reference sequence). CDR3 nucleotide sequence: TGTGCCAGTAGTATCCCAGGGTCTGAAGCTTTCTTT. Translation gives CASSIPGSEAFF.